The T cell receptor beta chain under discussion was sequenced for a study of blood T cell repertoires in COVID-19. Study at large: Both acute and convalescent COVID-19 samples were obtained from the United States, Italy and Spain. In each case, the material was cDNA or gDNA derived from T cells, B-cell-depleted T cells, or PBMCs.

V lost 0 bases, J lost 4 bases, and 9 bases lay in between. Looked up from germline, CDR1 is GTSNPN and CDR2 is SVGIG (reference sequence). The CDR3 is 13 amino acids. In the authors' methods: For nucleated cells, counts were estimated from reference gene primer amplification. Clones were read by immunoSEQ multiplex PCR, and TCRdb kept only the in-frame ones, dropping some. V and J calls plus clone size are reproduced from that table; the DNA served to infer D and trimming. Found here are around 150,000 clones, around 89% of them singletons; the top ten hold approximately 3%. The sample taken for sequencing was peripheral blood. This clonotype originated in a man between 60 and 75 years old with acute or convalescent COVID-19. The rearrangement uses TRBV30 and TRBJ1-2, with a possible D match to TRBD1 (5 bases). Here the CDR3 DNA reads TGTGCCTGGAGTGTCGGTCAGGGCTATGGCTACACCTTC. This gives the protein CAWSVGQGYGYTF.